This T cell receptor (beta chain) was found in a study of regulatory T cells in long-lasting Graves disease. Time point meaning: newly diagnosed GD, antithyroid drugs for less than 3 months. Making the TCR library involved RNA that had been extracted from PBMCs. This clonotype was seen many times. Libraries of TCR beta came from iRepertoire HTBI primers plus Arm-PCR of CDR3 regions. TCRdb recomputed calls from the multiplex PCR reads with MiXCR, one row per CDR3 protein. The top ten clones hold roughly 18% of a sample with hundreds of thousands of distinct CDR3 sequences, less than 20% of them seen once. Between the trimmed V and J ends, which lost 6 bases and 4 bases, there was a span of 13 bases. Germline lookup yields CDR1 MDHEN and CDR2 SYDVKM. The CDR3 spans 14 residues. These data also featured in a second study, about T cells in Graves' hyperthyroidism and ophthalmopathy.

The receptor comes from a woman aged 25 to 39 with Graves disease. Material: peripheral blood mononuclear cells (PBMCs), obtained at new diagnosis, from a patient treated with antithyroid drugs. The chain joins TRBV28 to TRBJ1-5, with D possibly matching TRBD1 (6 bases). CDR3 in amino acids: CASSTGIGNQPQHF. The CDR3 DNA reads TGTGCCAGCAGCACAGGGATCGGGAATCAGCCCCAGCATTTT.